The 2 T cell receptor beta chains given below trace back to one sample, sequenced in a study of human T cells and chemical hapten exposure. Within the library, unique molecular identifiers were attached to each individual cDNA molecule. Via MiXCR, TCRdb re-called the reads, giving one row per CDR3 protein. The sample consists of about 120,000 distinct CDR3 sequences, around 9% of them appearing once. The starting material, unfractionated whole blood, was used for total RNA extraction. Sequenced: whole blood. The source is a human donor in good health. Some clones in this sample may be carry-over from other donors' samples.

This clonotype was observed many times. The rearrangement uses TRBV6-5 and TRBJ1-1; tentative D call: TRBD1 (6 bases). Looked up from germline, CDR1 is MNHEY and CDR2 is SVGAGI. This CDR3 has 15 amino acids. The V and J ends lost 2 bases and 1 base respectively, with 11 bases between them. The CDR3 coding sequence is TGTGCCAGCAGTTACGCGGGGGCCACGAACACTGAAGCTTTCTTT. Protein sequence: CASSYAGATNTEAFF.

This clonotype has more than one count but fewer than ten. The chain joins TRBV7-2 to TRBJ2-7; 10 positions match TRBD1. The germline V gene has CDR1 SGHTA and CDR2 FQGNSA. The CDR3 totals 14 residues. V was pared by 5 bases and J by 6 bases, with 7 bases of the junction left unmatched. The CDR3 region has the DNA TGTGCCAGCAGCACCGACAGGGGGCATAGCGAGCAGTACTTC. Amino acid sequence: CASSTDRGHSEQYF.